This T cell receptor beta chain was captured in a study of cytomegalovirus exposure and HLA in healthy donors. PCR involved 60 Vbeta and 13 Jbeta primers. Some clones are missing from TCRdb's copy, which holds only in-frame ones; the method was immunoSEQ multiplex PCR. The sample consists of roughly 110,000 clones, about 60% of them appearing once. At sampling all donors were nominally healthy, likely with unrecorded immune exposures. Study-level findings and limits: A later analysis reported that several of the most significant clusters appeared to be linked to common viral pathogens, among them Epstein-Barr virus. Sequencing depth roughly uniform across donors was assumed in presence/absence analyses. With later analysis, a missense DCLRE1C variant became linked to TCR beta V- and J-gene trimming.

About this clone itself: The antigen remains undetermined.

This clonotype was sampled from a woman in her twenties or thirties in good health and CMV-seronegative. Sequenced: PBMCs.

CDR3: CASSWTGDREKLFF. CDR3 DNA: TGTGCCAGCAGCTGGACAGGTGACAGGGAAAAACTGTTTTTT. V is TRBV5-5 and J is TRBJ1-4, with 7 bases matching TRBD1. V gave up 3 bases and J gave up 8 bases; unmatched junction bases: 7. This CDR3 is built from 14 residues. CDR1 is SGHKS and CDR2 is YYEKEE in the germline V gene (reference sequence).